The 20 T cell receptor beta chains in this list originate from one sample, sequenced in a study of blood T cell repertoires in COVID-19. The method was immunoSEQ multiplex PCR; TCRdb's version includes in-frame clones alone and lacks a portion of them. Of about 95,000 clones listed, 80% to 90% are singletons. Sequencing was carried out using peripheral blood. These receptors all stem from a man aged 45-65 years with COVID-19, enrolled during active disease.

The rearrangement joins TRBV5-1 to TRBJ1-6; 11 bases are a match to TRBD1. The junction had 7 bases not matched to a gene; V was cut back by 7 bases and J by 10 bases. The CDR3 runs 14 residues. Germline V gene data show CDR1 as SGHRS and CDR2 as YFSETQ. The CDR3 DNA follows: TGCGCCAGCGAGGTGGGACAGGGGGAATCACCCCTCCACTTT. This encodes CASEVGQGESPLHF.

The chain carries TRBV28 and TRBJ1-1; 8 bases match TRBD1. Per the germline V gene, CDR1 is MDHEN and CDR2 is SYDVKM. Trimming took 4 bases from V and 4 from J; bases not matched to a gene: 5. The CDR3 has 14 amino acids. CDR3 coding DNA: TGTGCCAGCAGTTGGAGGACAGGGCTCACTGAAGCTTTCTTT. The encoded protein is CASSWRTGLTEAFF.

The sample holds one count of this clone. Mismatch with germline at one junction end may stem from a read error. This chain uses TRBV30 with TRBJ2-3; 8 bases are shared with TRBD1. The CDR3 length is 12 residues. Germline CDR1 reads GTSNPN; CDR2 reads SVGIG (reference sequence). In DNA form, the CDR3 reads TGTGCCTGGAGTGCCGGGACAGGAGGACCTGGTTTT. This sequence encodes CAWSAGTGGPGF.

The CDR3 DNA sequence: TGTGCCAGCAGCGAAAACAGGGCCTTTAACTATGGCTACACCTTC. The encoded protein is CASSENRAFNYGYTF. The rearrangement uses TRBV7-2 and TRBJ1-2; maybe TRBD1 (6 bases). This CDR3 region has 15 residues. Germline V gene sequence: CDR1 SGHTA, CDR2 FQGNSA. The V and J ends lost 5 bases and 1 base respectively, with 14 bases between them.

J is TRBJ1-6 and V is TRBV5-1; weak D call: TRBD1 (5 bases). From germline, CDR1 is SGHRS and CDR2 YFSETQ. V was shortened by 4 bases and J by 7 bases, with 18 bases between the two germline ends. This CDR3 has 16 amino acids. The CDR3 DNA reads TGCGCCAGCAGCGAGTCCTGGGGAGGGGAGAATTCACCCCTCCACTTT. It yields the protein CASSESWGGENSPLHF.

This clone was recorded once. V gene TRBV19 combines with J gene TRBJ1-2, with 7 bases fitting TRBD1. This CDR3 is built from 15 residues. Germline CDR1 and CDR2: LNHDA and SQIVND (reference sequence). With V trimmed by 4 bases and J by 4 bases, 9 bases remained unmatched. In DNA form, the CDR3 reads TGTGCCAGTAGTACCACCTCTACAGGGGCCTATGGCTACACCTTC. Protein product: CASSTTSTGAYGYTF.

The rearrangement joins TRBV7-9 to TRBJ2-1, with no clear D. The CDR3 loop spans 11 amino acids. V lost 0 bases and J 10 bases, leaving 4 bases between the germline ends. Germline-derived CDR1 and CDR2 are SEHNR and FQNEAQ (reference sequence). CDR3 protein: CASSLAREQFF. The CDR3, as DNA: TGTGCCAGCAGCTTAGCGCGAGAGCAGTTCTTC.

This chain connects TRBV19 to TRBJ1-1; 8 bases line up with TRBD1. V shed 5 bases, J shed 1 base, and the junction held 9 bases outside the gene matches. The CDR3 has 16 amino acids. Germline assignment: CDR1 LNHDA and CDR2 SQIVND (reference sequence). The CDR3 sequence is CASSSLRTGWNTEAFF. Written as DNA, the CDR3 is TGTGCCAGTAGTTCCCTCCGGACAGGGTGGAACACTGAAGCTTTCTTT.

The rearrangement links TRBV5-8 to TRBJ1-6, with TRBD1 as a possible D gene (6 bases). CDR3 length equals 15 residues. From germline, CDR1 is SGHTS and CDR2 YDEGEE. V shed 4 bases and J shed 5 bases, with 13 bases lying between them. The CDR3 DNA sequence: TGTGCCAGCAGCAAGCGGACAGTGGATAATTCACCCCTCCACTTT. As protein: CASSKRTVDNSPLHF.

CDR3 DNA: TGTGCCACCAGTGATTTGGGCACAGGGAACTATGGCTACACCTTC. This gives the protein CATSDLGTGNYGYTF. The chain links TRBV24-1 to TRBJ1-2; D perhaps matches TRBD1 (6 bases). Between the trimmed V and J ends, which lost 0 bases and 2 bases, there was a span of 9 bases. CDR3 length equals 15 residues. Germline CDR1 and CDR2: KGHDR and SFDVKD.

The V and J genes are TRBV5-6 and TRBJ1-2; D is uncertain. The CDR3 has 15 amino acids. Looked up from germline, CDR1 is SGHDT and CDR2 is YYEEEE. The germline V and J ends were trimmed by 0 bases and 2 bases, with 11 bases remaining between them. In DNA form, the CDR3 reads TGTGCCAGCAGCTTGGTCGCAGGCCTAAACTATGGCTACACCTTC. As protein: CASSLVAGLNYGYTF.

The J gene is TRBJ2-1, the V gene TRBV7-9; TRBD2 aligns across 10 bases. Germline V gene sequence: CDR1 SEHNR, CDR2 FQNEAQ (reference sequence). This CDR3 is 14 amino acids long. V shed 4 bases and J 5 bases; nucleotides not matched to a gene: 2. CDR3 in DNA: TGTGCCAGCAGCTACAGCGGGGGGGACAATGAGCAGTTCTTC. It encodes CASSYSGGDNEQFF.

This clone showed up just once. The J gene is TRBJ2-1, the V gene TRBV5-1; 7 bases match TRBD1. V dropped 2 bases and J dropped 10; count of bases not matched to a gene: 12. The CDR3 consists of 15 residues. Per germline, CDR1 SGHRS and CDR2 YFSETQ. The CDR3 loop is CASSFAPGQSGEQFF. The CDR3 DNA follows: TGCGCCAGCAGCTTTGCGCCGGGACAGTCTGGAGAGCAGTTCTTC.

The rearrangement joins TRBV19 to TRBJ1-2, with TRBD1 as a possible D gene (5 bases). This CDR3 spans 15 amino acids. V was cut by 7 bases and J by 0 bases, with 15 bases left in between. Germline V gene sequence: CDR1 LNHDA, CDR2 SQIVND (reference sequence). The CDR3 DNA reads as TGTGCCAGTACCACGTTGGGGCAGGCTAACTATGGCTACACCTTC. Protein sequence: CASTTLGQANYGYTF.

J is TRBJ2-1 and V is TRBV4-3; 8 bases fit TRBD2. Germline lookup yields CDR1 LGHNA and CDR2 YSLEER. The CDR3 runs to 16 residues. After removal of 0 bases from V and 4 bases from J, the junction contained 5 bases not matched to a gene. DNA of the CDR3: TGCGCCAGCAGCCAAGAAGTCCAGCGGGGGTACAATGAGCAGTTCTTC. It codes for CASSQEVQRGYNEQFF.

CDR3 in amino acids: CASSSRTGSGYTF. The CDR3 region has the DNA TGTGCCAGCTCATCCCGGACAGGGAGCGGCTACACCTTC. The V and J genes are TRBV18 and TRBJ1-2; 8 bases align to TRBD1. Trimming took 5 bases from V and 8 from J; bases not matched to a gene: 7. CDR1 and CDR2 (germline): KGHSH, LQKENI. This CDR3 spans 13 amino acids.

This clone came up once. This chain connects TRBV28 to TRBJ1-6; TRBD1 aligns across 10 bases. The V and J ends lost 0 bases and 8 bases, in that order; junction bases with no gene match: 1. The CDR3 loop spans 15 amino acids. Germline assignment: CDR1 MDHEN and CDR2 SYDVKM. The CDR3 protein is CASSLWGTGDSPLHF. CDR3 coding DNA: TGTGCCAGCAGTTTATGGGGGACAGGGGATTCACCCCTCCACTTT.

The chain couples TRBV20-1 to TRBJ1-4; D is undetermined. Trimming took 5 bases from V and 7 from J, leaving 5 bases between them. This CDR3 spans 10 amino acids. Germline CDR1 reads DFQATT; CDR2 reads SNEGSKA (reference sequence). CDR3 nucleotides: TGCAGTGCTCCCGGTGAAAAACTGTTTTTT. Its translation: CSAPGEKLFF.

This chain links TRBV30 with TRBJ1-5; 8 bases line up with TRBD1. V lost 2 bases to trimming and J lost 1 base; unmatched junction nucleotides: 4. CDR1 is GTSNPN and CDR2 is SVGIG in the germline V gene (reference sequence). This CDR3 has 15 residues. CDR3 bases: TGTGCCTGGAGTTGGTCAGGGGGCAGCAATCAGCCCCAGCATTTT. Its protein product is CAWSWSGGSNQPQHF.

The CDR3 loop reads CASRRGNEKLFF. Written as DNA, the CDR3 is TGTGCCAGTCGCAGGGGAAATGAAAAACTGTTTTTT. This chain connects TRBV19 to TRBJ1-4; maybe TRBD1 (6 bases). Germline CDR1 and CDR2: LNHDA and SQIVND (reference sequence). V lost 8 bases, J lost 5 bases, and 9 bases lay in between. The CDR3 extends over 12 amino acids.